These T cell receptor beta chains were read from a single sample in a study of blood T cell repertoires in COVID-19. Sequencing used immunoSEQ multiplex PCR; TCRdb keeps in-frame clones, though not all of them. The repertoire consists of about 160,000 clones, with around 84% occurring once and the leading ten covering around 20%. The specimen was peripheral blood. Receptors were obtained from a woman aged 80 or over with acute or convalescent COVID-19. The CDR3 runs from the conserved cysteine through the conserved F or W. The D gene is left open where the match is weak. For some rows the clone size is stated as once, few or many, or as a class when expanded; others skip it.

TRBD1,TRBJ1-1,-,TRBV7-6,TGTGCCAGCAGCTCCCGACAGGGAATCACTGAAGCTTTCTTT,CASSSRQGITEAFF
-,TRBJ1-5,-,TRBV15,TGTGCCACCAGCAGTCGTCGGAGCAATAGCAATCAGCCCCAGCATTTT,CATSSRRSNSNQPQHF
-,TRBJ2-5,-,TRBV18,TGTGCCAGCTCACCTACGCTAAAGGAGACCCAGTACTTC,CASSPTLKETQYF
TRBD2,TRBJ2-2,-,TRBV7-2,TGTGCCAGCAGCACCGGGGGACTAGCGGCGATGGGCGGGGAGCTGTTTTTT,CASSTGGLAAMGGELFF
-,TRBJ1-6,-,TRBV5-1,TGCGCCAGCAGCTTGGTGGCTGGAGGAACTTCACCCCTCCACTTT,CASSLVAGGTSPLHF
-,TRBJ2-1,-,TRBV5-5,TGTGCCAGCAGCCCCGGACTATTACCCTTAGGGTCGGAGCAGTTCTTC,CASSPGLLPLGSEQFF
TRBD2,TRBJ2-7,-,TRBV5-1,TGCGCCAGCAGCCGTGGCGGGGGGGACTCCTACGAGCAGTACTTC,CASSRGGGDSYEQYF
-,TRBJ1-1,-,TRBV6-1,TGTGCCAGCAGTGAGCACAGGAACACTGAAGCTTTCTTT,CASSEHRNTEAFF
-,TRBJ2-1,-,TRBV2,TGTGCCAGCAGTGAGGACCGATCTAGCGCCCACTCCTACAATGAGCAGTTCTTC,CASSEDRSSAHSYNEQFF
TRBD2,TRBJ2-1,-,TRBV10-1,TGCGCCAGCACGATAACAGGACTAGTAAGTGGTGAGCAGTTCTTC,CASTITGLVSGEQFF
TRBD1,TRBJ1-1,-,TRBV6-5,TGTGCCAGCAGGGGCGGTCAGGGGGACTACACTGAAGCTTTCTTT,CASRGGQGDYTEAFF
-,TRBJ1-2,-,TRBV5-4,TGTGCCAGCAGCTTGTCCGTGACAAATGATGGCTACACCTTC,CASSLSVTNDGYTF
-,TRBJ1-1,few,TRBV20-1,TGCAGTGCTAGACGGAACACTGAAGCTTTCTTT,CSARRNTEAFF
-,TRBJ1-3,-,TRBV3-1/TRBV3-2,TGTGCCAGCAGCCAAGTAAACTGGTTCTCTGGAAACACCATATATTTT,CASSQVNWFSGNTIYF
-,TRBJ1-2,-,TRBV28,TGTGCCAGCAGTTTGATGGGGGGAAACTATGGCTACACCTTC,CASSLMGGNYGYTF
-,TRBJ1-1,once,TRBV5-4,TGTGCCAGCCGGGAAACTTCGAACACTGAAGCTTTCTTT,CASRETSNTEAFF
TRBD2,TRBJ2-7,-,TRBV5-4,TGTGCCAGCAGTTCGTCGGGACTAGCGGTCTACGAGCAGTACTTC,CASSSSGLAVYEQYF
-,TRBJ2-2,-,TRBV11-2,TGTGCCAGCATCCAAACTATGGGCGGGGAGCTGTTTTTT,CASIQTMGGELFF
-,TRBJ2-7,-,TRBV11-2,TGTGCCAGCATCGAGCGAGCGGGCTTTTCGAATTACGAGCAGTACTTC,CASIERAGFSNYEQYF
-,TRBJ1-5,-,TRBV28,TGTGCCAGCAGTTCCCATGAGGGCCAAGTAGGCAATCAGCCCCAGCATTTT,CASSSHEGQVGNQPQHF
TRBD1,TRBJ1-1,few,TRBV19,TGTGCCAGTACCCCGACAGGGCGGGGCACTGAAGCTTTCTTT,CASTPTGRGTEAFF
-,TRBJ1-1,-,TRBV6-5,TGTGCCACCTCCGGGGGGGTCAACCGGAGGGAAGCTTTCTTT,CATSGGVNRREAFF
-,TRBJ2-7,-,TRBV28,TGTGCCAGCAGTCCGCTTTCACTAGCCTATTCCTACGAGCAGTACTTC,CASSPLSLAYSYEQYF
-,TRBJ2-1,once,TRBV10-3,TGTGCCATCACGGAGAGAGCGGCAAACTCCTACAATGAGCAGTTCTTC,CAITERAANSYNEQFF
TRBD1,TRBJ1-2,-,TRBV7-9,TGTGCCAGCAGCCGGGACAGGGCCTATGGCTACACCTTC,CASSRDRAYGYTF
-,TRBJ2-7,-,TRBV11-2,TGTGCCAGCGGCCGCGGAGGGTCCGAGCAGTACTTC,CASGRGGSEQYF
TRBD1,TRBJ2-3,-,TRBV28,TGTGCCAGCAGTTTCGGACAGGGGGCTTTTAGCGCAGATACGCAGTATTTT,CASSFGQGAFSADTQYF
-,TRBJ2-1,-,TRBV6-4,TGTGCCAGCAGTCTTCTAGCGAACTCCTACAATGAGCAGTTCTTC,CASSLLANSYNEQFF
TRBD2,TRBJ2-7,-,TRBV19,TGTGCCACAGCTCAACCGGGACTAGTCTACGAGCAGTACTTC,CATAQPGLVYEQYF
-,TRBJ2-7,-,TRBV7-2,TGTGCCAGCAGCTTTGATACCAGGGACTCCTACGAGCAGTACTTC,CASSFDTRDSYEQYF
TRBD2,TRBJ2-3,-,TRBV20-1,TGCAGTGCTAGTGAAACTAGCGGCACAGATACGCAGTATTTT,CSASETSGTDTQYF
-,TRBJ1-1,-,TRBV6-6,TGTGCCAGCAGTTCCCGGGCTTTCTTT,CASSSRAFF
TRBD2,TRBJ2-5,-,TRBV11-2,TGTGCCAGCAGCTTAGGGGTTTCTAGCGGGACGAGAGAGACCCAGTACTTC,CASSLGVSSGTRETQYF
TRBD2,TRBJ2-5,-,TRBV18,TGTGCCAGCTCACTCTTTCTTTTGGCGGGGGGGCCAGAGACCCAGTACTTC,CASSLFLLAGGPETQYF
TRBD2,TRBJ2-5,-,TRBV3-1/TRBV3-2,TGTGCCAGCAGCCAAGGGGCCCTAGCGGGAGAGGGGGAGACCCAGTACTTC,CASSQGALAGEGETQYF
TRBD1,TRBJ2-2,-,TRBV30,TGTGCCTGGAAAGACAGGGGGCGCTACGGGGAGCTGTTTTTT,CAWKDRGRYGELFF
TRBD1,TRBJ1-6,-,TRBV10-3,TGTGCCATCAGTGAGTCCGCAGGGGGAAATTCACCCCTCCACTTT,CAISESAGGNSPLHF
TRBD2,TRBJ2-5,-,TRBV6-5,TGTGCCAGCAGTCGGCGGGGGGGCCAAGAGACCCAGTACTTC,CASSRRGGQETQYF
TRBD1,TRBJ1-1,-,TRBV19,TGTGCCAGTAGAATCCGGGACAGGGACACTGAAGCTTTCTTT,CASRIRDRDTEAFF
TRBD2,TRBJ2-1,-,TRBV11-2,TGTGCCAGCAGCCGGGGACTAGCGGGAGGCGATGAGCAGTTCTTC,CASSRGLAGGDEQFF
TRBD2,TRBJ2-5,-,TRBV27,TGTGCCAGCAGCCGTAGCGGGGGGGTGTGGGAGACCCAGTACTTC,CASSRSGGVWETQYF
-,TRBJ1-2,-,TRBV5-6,TGTGCCAGCAGCTTTCTCAGGGAGGAGAATAACTATGGCTACACCTTC,CASSFLREENNYGYTF
-,TRBJ2-5,-,TRBV10-1,TGCGCCAGCACCCCCCAGGGAAAATTTGAAGAGACCCAGTACTTC,CASTPQGKFEETQYF
-,TRBJ2-7,-,TRBV5-1,TGCGCCAGCAGCTGGAGCTCCTACGAGCAGTACTTC,CASSWSSYEQYF
TRBD2,TRBJ2-1,-,TRBV5-4,TGTGCCAGCAGCGGGGGGACTATCAATGAGCAGTTCTTC,CASSGGTINEQFF
-,TRBJ1-1,-,TRBV6-6,TGTGCCAGCAGTACTGCACAGGGAATGAACACTGAAGCTTTCTTT,CASSTAQGMNTEAFF
TRBD1,TRBJ1-2,-,TRBV18,TGTGCCAGCTCACCTGACAGGGGCAGAGGCTACACCTTC,CASSPDRGRGYTF